One T cell receptor beta chain is described in this entry. The data are from a study of blood T cell repertoires in COVID-19. The protocol was immunoSEQ multiplex PCR, while the TCRdb copy is restricted to in-frame clones and leaves out a portion. This table holds under 300,000 clones, 75% to 90% found once. The V and J ends lost 2 bases and 3 bases respectively, with 7 bases between them. This CDR3 comprises 13 residues. The germline gives CDR1 KGHSH, CDR2 LQKENI. The receptor was derived from a woman between 40 and 50 years old with acute or convalescent COVID-19. Sequencing was carried out using peripheral blood. The chain recombines TRBV18 with TRBJ1-2; D is possibly TRBD1 (5 bases). DNA for the CDR3: TGTGCCAGCTCACCAGAAGGGGACTATGGCTACACCTTC. Translating it yields CASSPEGDYGYTF.